This entry describes one T cell receptor (beta chain). Its antigen is unknown. V lost 4 bases to trimming and J lost 0 bases; unmatched junction nucleotides: 1. CDR1 and CDR2 from the germline V gene are SEHNR and FQNEAQ (reference sequence). This CDR3 contains 14 residues. The PCR employed 60 Vbeta primers together with 13 Jbeta primers. The protocol was immunoSEQ multiplex PCR, while the TCRdb copy is restricted to in-frame clones and leaves out a portion. Of 200,000 to 250,000 clones detected, approximately 80% appear once; the ten largest clones hold roughly 7.4%. The donors were healthy bone marrow donors. The data are from a study of cytomegalovirus exposure and HLA in healthy donors. Study-level points and caveats: Researchers reportedly found TCR beta sequences accurately predicted most subjects' HLA-A and HLA-B alleles.

The sequence was collected from a woman aged 55-70 years in good health and CMV-seropositive. Sequencing was done on a sample of PBMCs. The V gene is TRBV7-9, the J gene TRBJ2-3, with 7 nucleotides matching TRBD2. CDR3 sequence reads: CASSSSGSTDTQYF. CDR3 nucleotides: TGTGCCAGCAGCTCTAGCGGTAGCACAGATACGCAGTATTTT.